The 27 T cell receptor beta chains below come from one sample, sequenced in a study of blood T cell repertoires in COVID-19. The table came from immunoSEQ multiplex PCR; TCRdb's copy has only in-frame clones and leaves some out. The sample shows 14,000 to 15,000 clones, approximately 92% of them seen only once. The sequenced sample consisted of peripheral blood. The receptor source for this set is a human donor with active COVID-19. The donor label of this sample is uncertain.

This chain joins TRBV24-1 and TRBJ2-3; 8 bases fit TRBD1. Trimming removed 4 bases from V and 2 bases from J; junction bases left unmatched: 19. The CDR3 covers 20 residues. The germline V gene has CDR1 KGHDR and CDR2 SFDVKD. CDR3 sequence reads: CATSEPLGTSHRGDTDTQYF. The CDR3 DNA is TGTGCCACCAGTGAACCCTTAGGAACCAGCCACAGGGGGGACACAGATACGCAGTATTTT.

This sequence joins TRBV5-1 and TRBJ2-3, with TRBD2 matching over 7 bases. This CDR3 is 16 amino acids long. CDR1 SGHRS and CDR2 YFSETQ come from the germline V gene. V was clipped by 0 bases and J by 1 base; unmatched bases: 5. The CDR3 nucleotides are TGCGCCAGCAGCTTGGGCGGGAGCGGGGGCACAGATACGCAGTATTTT. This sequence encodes CASSLGGSGGTDTQYF.

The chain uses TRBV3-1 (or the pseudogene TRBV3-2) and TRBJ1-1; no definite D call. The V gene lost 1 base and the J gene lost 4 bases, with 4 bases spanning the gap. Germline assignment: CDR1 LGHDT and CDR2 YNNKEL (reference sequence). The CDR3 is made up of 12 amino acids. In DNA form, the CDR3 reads TGTGCCAGCAGCCAAGCCGGCACTGAAGCTTTCTTT. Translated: CASSQAGTEAFF.

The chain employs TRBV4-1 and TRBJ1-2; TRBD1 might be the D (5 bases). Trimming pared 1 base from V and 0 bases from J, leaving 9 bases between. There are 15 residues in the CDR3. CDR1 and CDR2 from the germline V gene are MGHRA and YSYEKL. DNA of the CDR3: TGCGCCAGCAGCCAAGGTGCGGGACCTAACTATGGCTACACCTTC. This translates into CASSQGAGPNYGYTF.

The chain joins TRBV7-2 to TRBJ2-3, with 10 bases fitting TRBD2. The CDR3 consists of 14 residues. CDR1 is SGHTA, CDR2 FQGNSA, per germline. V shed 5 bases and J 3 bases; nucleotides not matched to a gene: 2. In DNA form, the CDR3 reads TGTGCCAGCAGCCTGGGACTAGCGACAGATACGCAGTATTTT. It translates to CASSLGLATDTQYF.

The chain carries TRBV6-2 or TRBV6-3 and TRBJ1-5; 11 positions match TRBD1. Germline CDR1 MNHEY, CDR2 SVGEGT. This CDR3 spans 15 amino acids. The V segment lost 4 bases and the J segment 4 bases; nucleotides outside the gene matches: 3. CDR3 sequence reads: CASSWTGGRNQPQHF. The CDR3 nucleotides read TGTGCCAGCAGTTGGACAGGGGGCAGGAATCAGCCCCAGCATTTT.

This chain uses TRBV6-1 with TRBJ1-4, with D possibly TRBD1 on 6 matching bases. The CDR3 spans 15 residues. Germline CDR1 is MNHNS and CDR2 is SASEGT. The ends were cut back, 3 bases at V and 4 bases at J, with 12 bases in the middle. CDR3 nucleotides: TGTGCCAGCAGTGAGGGGGCAGGGTATAATGAAAAACTGTTTTTT. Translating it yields CASSEGAGYNEKLFF.

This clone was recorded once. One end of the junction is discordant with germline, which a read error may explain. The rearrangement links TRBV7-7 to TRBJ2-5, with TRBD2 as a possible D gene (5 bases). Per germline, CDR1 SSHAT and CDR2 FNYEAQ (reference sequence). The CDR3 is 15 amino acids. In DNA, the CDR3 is TGTGCTAGCAGCTTAGCGCCAGCGAGCCAAGAGACCCAGTACTTC. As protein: CASSLAPASQETQYF.

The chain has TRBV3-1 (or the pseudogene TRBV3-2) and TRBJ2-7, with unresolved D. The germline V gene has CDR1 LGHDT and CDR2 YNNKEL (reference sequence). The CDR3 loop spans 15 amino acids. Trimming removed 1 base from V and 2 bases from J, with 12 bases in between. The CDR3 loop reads CASSQGRTAAYEQYF. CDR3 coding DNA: TGTGCCAGCAGCCAAGGGCGTACAGCAGCCTACGAGCAGTACTTC.

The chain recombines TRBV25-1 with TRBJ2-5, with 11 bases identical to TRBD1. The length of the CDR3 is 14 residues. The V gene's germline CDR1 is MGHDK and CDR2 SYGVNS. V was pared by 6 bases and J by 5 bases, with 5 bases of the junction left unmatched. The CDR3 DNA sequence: TGTGCCAGCAGCAGGACAGGGGGCGCGGAGACCCAGTACTTC. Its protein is CASSRTGGAETQYF.

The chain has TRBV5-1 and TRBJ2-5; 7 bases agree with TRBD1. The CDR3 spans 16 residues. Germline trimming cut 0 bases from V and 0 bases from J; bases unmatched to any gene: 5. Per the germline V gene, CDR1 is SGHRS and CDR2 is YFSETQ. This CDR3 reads CASSLVTGPNQETQYF. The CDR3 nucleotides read TGCGCCAGCAGCTTGGTGACAGGGCCCAACCAAGAGACCCAGTACTTC.

The chain's CDR3 is CASSQDRARIEAFF. CDR3 DNA sequence: TGCGCCAGCAGCCAGGACAGGGCCCGCATTGAAGCTTTCTTT. The chain links TRBV5-1 to TRBJ1-1; 8 nucleotides align to TRBD1. The CDR3 is made up of 14 amino acids. V trimming: 4 bases; J trimming: 7 bases; junction bases outside the gene matches: 9. The germline gives CDR1 SGHRS, CDR2 YFSETQ.

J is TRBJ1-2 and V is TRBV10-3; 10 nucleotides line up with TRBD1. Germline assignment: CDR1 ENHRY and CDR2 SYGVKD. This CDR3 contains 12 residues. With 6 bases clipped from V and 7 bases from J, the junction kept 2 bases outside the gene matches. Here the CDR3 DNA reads TGTGCCATCAGATGGACAGGGGGTGGCTACACCTTC. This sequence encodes CAIRWTGGGYTF.

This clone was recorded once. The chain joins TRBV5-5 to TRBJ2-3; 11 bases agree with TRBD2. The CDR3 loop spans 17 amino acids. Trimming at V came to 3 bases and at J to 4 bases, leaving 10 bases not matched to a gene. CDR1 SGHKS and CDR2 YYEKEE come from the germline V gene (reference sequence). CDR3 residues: CASSSPSGTSGADTQYF. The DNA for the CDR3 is TGTGCCAGCAGCTCTCCCAGCGGGACTAGCGGAGCAGATACGCAGTATTTT.

This chain's CDR3 is CASSLGLAVQETQYF. The DNA for the CDR3 is TGTGCCAGCAGCTTGGGACTAGCGGTTCAAGAGACCCAGTACTTC. V gene TRBV5-5 combines with J gene TRBJ2-5; TRBD2 matches at 9 bases. Germline loops: CDR1 SGHKS, CDR2 YYEKEE (reference sequence). The CDR3 loop spans 15 amino acids. V lost 0 bases, J lost 2 bases, and 2 bases stayed unmatched.

CDR3: CASSPTTRLYEQYF. The CDR3 coding sequence is TGTGCCAGCAGCCCAACGACTAGACTCTACGAGCAGTACTTC. The chain combines TRBV5-6 with TRBJ2-7; maybe TRBD2 (6 bases). Trimming removed 4 bases at V and 3 bases at J, with 14 bases between. The CDR3 runs 14 residues. Germline CDR1 and CDR2: SGHDT and YYEEEE.

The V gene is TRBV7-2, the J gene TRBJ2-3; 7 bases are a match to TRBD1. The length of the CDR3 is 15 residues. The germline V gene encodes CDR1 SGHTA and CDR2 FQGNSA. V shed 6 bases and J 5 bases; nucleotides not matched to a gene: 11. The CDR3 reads CASSLPRGLKDTQYF. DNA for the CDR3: TGTGCCAGCAGTCTCCCTAGGGGGCTAAAAGATACGCAGTATTTT.

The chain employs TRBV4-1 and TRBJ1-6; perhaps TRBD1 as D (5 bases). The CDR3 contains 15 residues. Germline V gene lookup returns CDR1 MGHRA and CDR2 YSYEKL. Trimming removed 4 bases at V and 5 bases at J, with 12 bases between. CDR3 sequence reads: CASSRITTDNSPLHF. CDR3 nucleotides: TGCGCCAGCAGCCGCATAACGACAGATAATTCACCCCTCCACTTT.

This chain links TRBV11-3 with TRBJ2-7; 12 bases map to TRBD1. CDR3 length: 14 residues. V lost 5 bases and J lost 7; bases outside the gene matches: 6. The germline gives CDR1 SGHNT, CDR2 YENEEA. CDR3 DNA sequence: TGTGCCAGCAGCCGGGGACAGGGGGCGTTTGAGCAGTACTTC. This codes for CASSRGQGAFEQYF.

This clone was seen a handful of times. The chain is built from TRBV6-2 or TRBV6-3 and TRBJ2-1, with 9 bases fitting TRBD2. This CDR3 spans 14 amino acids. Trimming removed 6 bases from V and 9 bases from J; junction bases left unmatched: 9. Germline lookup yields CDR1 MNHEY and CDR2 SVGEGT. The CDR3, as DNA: TGTGCCAGCAGCCCCCTGGCTAGCGGGGTTGAGCAGTTCTTC. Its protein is CASSPLASGVEQFF.

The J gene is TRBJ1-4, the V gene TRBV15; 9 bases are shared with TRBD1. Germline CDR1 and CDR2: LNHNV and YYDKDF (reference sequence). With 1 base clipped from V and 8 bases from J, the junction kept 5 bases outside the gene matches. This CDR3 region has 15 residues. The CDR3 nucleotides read TGTGCCACCAGCAGAGCAACAGGGGGCGTCGAAAAACTGTTTTTT. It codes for CATSRATGGVEKLFF.

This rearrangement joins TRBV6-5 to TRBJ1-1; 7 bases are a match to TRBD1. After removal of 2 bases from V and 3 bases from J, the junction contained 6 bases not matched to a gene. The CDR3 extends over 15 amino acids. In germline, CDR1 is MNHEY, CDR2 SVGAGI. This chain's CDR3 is CASSYRDRMDTEAFF. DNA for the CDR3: TGTGCCAGCAGTTACCGGGACAGAATGGACACTGAAGCTTTCTTT.

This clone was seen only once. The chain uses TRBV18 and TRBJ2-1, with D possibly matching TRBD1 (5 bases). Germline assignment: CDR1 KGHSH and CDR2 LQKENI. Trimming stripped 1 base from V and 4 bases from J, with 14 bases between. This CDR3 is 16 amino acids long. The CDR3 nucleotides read TGTGCCAGCTCACCACGGGCCGGACAAAGATACAATGAGCAGTTCTTC. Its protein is CASSPRAGQRYNEQFF. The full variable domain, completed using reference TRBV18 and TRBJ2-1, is NAGVMQNPRHLVRRRGQEARLRCSPMKGHSHVYWYRQLPEEGLKFMVYLQKENIIDESGMPKERFSAEFPKEGPSILRIQQVVRGDSAAYFCASSPRAGQRYNEQFFGPGTRLTVL.

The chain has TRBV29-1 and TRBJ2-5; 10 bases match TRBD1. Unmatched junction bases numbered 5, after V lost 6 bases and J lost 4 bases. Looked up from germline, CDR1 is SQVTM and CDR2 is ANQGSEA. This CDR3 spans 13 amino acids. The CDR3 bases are TGCAGCGTGAAGACAGGGGGCGGAGAGACCCAGTACTTC. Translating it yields CSVKTGGGETQYF.

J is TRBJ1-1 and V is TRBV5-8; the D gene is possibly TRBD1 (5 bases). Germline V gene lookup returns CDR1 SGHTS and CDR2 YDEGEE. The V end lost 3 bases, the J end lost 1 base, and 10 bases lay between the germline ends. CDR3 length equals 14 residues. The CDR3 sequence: CASSSQGWNTEAFF. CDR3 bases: TGTGCCAGCAGCTCCCAGGGCTGGAACACTGAAGCTTTCTTT.

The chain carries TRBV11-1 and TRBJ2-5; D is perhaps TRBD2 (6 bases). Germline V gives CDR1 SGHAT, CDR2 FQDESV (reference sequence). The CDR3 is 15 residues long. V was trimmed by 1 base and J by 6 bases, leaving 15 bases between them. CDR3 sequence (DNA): TGTGCCAGCAGCTTAGGGCGTGCCGGGAGAAAGACCCAGTACTTC. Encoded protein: CASSLGRAGRKTQYF.

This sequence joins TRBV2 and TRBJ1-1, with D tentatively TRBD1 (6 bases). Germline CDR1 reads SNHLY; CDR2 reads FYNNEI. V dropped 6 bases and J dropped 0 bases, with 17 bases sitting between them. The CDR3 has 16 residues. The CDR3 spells CASSADRENMNTEAFF. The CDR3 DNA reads TGTGCCAGCAGCGCGGACAGAGAGAACATGAACACTGAAGCTTTCTTT.